This TCR beta chain originates from a study of T cells in Graves' hyperthyroidism and ophthalmopathy. Study background: Peripheral blood was obtained at initial diagnosis, preceding any treatment. Broader study findings: Blood also carried most thyroid clonotypes expanded above 0.001.

Comment on this clonotype: What it recognizes is unknown.

Authors of the study amplified TCR beta CDR3 regions from RNA transcripts. HTBI primers drove first-round RT-PCR of the TCR CDR3. TCRdb reprocessed the multiplex PCR reads via MiXCR and lists one record per CDR3 protein. The sample includes roughly 840,000 distinct CDR3 sequences, 38% of them seen just once. The CDR3 consists of 15 residues. Germline lookup yields CDR1 SGDLS and CDR2 YYNGEE. V was clipped by 6 bases and J by 3 bases; unmatched bases: 11. Thyroid ultrasound and orbital computed tomography, with clinical symptoms and serum thyroxine and TRAb, informed diagnoses. Fresh peripheral blood, roughly 9.8 ml of it, supplied the PBMCs.

This sequence originates from a man aged 18 to 29 with Graves' hyperthyroidism. Source material: blood. J is TRBJ1-1 and V is TRBV9, with TRBD1 matching over 7 bases. The CDR3 DNA sequence: TGTGCCAGCACCTCAGGGGGGAGGCTGGACACTGAAGCTTTCTTT. Its protein is CASTSGGRLDTEAFF.